A single sample is the source of the 19 T cell receptor beta chains below, sequenced in a study of early T cells in non-severe SARS-CoV-2 infection. TCRdb fed the 5' RACE reads into MiXCR, producing one record per CDR3 protein. The sample includes about 64,000 distinct CDR3 sequences, 10% to 15% of them seen just once. The sequencing input was whole blood. All receptors come from an adult who was a healthcare worker with PCR-confirmed SARS-CoV-2 infection or an uninfected control (not recorded which).

The chain carries TRBV2 and TRBJ1-3; D unclear. The CDR3 loop spans 14 amino acids. Deletions cut 7 bases from V and 0 bases from J, with 10 bases between. Germline V gene sequence: CDR1 SNHLY, CDR2 FYNNEI. This CDR3 is CASISDNSGNTIYF. CDR3 sequence (DNA): TGTGCCAGCATTAGTGACAACTCTGGAAACACCATATATTTT.

This clonotype was observed a handful of times. The chain carries TRBV11-2 and TRBJ2-3; D gene uncertain. The germline V gene encodes CDR1 SGHAT and CDR2 FQNNGV. This CDR3 has 13 residues. V shed 2 bases and J shed 4 bases, with 7 bases lying between them. CDR3 coding DNA: TGTGCCAGCAGCTTAATCAACTCAGATACGCAGTATTTT. This gives the protein CASSLINSDTQYF.

This clonotype has ten or more counts. The chain combines TRBV7-3 with TRBJ1-1; 7 bases map to TRBD1. The V gene end was trimmed by 5 bases and the J gene end by 7 bases; junction bases not matched to a gene: 7. The germline CDR1 and CDR2 sequences are SGHTA and FQGTGA. This CDR3 comprises 13 residues. CDR3 in amino acids: CASSRDRDGEAFF. The CDR3 nucleotides are TGTGCCAGCAGCCGGGACAGAGACGGTGAAGCTTTCTTT.

This clonotype is judged medium-sized (0.01 to 0.1%). This rearrangement joins TRBV2 to TRBJ2-7; 9 nucleotides match TRBD1. The V gene's germline CDR1 is SNHLY and CDR2 FYNNEI. The CDR3 sequence is 15 residues long. After removal of 7 bases from V and 3 bases from J, the junction contained 10 bases not matched to a gene. For the CDR3, the DNA is TGTGCCAGCAACCAACGGACAGGGGCGATCTACGAGCAGTACTTC. Its translation is CASNQRTGAIYEQYF.

This clonotype has only one observation. The J gene is TRBJ1-1, the V gene TRBV10-1; 8 bases fit TRBD1. Losses at the gene ends were 2 bases for V and 5 bases for J; bases not matched to a gene: 4. This CDR3 is 14 amino acids long. Looked up from germline, CDR1 is WNHNN and CDR2 is SYGVQD (reference sequence). DNA of the CDR3: TGCGCCAGCAGTGAGGGACAGGGAATAACTGAAGCTTTCTTT. Amino acids: CASSEGQGITEAFF.

This sequence joins TRBV20-1 and TRBJ1-1, with a tentative D call TRBD1 (6 bases). The germline gives CDR1 DFQATT, CDR2 SNEGSKA (reference sequence). The V end lost 5 bases, the J end lost 0 bases, and 7 bases lay between the germline ends. CDR3 length equals 12 residues. CDR3 protein: CSAYRVNTEAFF. CDR3 nucleotides: TGCAGTGCTTACAGGGTGAACACTGAAGCTTTCTTT.

By proportion, this clonotype is medium-sized. The J gene is TRBJ2-7, the V gene TRBV29-1; D possibly corresponds to TRBD2 (7 bases). This CDR3 is 12 amino acids long. V was clipped by 4 bases and J by 6 bases, with 13 bases between them. Germline values: CDR1 SQVTM, CDR2 ANQGSEA. The CDR3 loop reads CSVAGGSPEQYF. The CDR3 nucleotides are TGCAGCGTTGCGGGGGGCTCACCCGAGCAGTACTTC.

In its sample, this clonotype is large. This chain joins TRBV7-6 and TRBJ2-1; 7 bases align to TRBD2. CDR1 is SGHVS, CDR2 FNYEAQ, per germline. The CDR3 is 18 amino acids. V was pared by 2 bases and J by 5 bases, with 15 bases of the junction left unmatched. This CDR3 is CASSLYLSGAHYNNEQFF. The CDR3 bases are TGTGCCAGCAGCTTATATTTGAGCGGGGCACATTATAACAATGAGCAGTTCTTC.

V and J are TRBV5-1 and TRBJ1-6; D might be TRBD1 (6 bases). V gave up 4 bases and J gave up 10 bases, with 18 bases separating them. Germline loops: CDR1 SGHRS, CDR2 YFSETQ. This CDR3 spans 15 amino acids. CDR3 sequence reads: CASSPGGGRRSPLHF. DNA for the CDR3: TGCGCCAGCAGCCCCGGTGGGGGCAGGCGATCACCCCTCCACTTT.

This clonotype has only a few counts. The gene calls are TRBV4-3 and TRBJ1-2, with 8 nucleotides matching TRBD1. CDR3 length: 14 residues. CDR1 LGHNA and CDR2 YSLEER come from the germline V gene. V lost 0 bases and J lost 6; bases outside the gene matches: 3. CDR3 in DNA: TGCGCCAGCAGCCAAGAGGACAGGGCGGATGGCTACACCTTC. This codes for CASSQEDRADGYTF.

The DNA of the CDR3 is TGTGCCAGTAGGGGACAGGTTGGATCAGATACGCAGTATTTT. It encodes CASRGQVGSDTQYF. The gene calls are TRBV19 and TRBJ2-3, with 8 bases identical to TRBD1. The CDR3 is 14 amino acids. The germline CDR1 and CDR2 sequences are LNHDA and SQIVND (reference sequence). With V trimmed by 6 bases and J by 4 bases, 6 bases remained unmatched. The whole variable domain, filled in from reference TRBV19 and TRBJ2-3, reads DGGITQSPKYLFRKEGQNVTLSCEQNLNHDAMYWYRQDPGQGLRLIYYSQIVNDFQKGDIAEGYSVSREKKESFPLTVTSAQKNPTAFYLCASRGQVGSDTQYFGPGTRLTVL.

This clonotype has just a few counts. In DNA, the CDR3 is TGTGCCAGCAGCAAAGTTCCAGGATCCGAACAGCGGAACACAGATACGCAGTATTTT. Protein: CASSKVPGSEQRNTDTQYF. The V call is TRBV21-1, the J call TRBJ2-3; the table calls TRBD2, which could not be checked here. TRBV21-1 is a documented pseudogene. CDR3 length: 19 residues.

This chain joins TRBV11-2 and TRBJ1-4; 7 bases map to TRBD1. Per the germline V gene, CDR1 is SGHAT and CDR2 is FQNNGV. Trimming at V came to 7 bases and at J to 0 bases, leaving 2 bases not matched to a gene. The CDR3 extends over 14 amino acids. The CDR3 spells CASNQGATNEKLFF. DNA of the CDR3: TGTGCCAGCAACCAGGGGGCAACTAATGAAAAACTGTTTTTT.

This clonotype came up many times. The chain joins TRBV6-2 or TRBV6-3 to TRBJ2-7; D might be TRBD1 or TRBD2, each matching 5 bases. Germline V gene lookup returns CDR1 MNHEY and CDR2 SVGEGT. The CDR3 runs 13 residues. Trimming took 5 bases from V and 1 from J, leaving 9 bases between them. In DNA, the CDR3 is TGTGCCAGCAGTCCGGGACCTTCCTACGAGCAGTACTTC. Its protein is CASSPGPSYEQYF.

Many counts were recorded for this clonotype. This rearrangement joins TRBV3-1 to TRBJ2-5; the match to TRBD2 covers 9 bases. CDR3 size: 16 residues. After removal of 6 bases from V and 4 bases from J, the junction contained 12 bases not matched to a gene. Germline-derived CDR1 and CDR2 are LGHDT and YNNKEL (reference sequence). Here the CDR3 reads CASSPRGSGGRETQYF. The CDR3 DNA sequence: TGTGCCAGCAGTCCCCGGGGTAGCGGGGGACGAGAGACCCAGTACTTC.

V and J are TRBV9 and TRBJ2-3; D unclear. V lost 6 bases, J lost 2 bases, and 7 bases lay in between. This CDR3 comprises 12 residues. Germline V gene data show CDR1 as SGDLS and CDR2 as YYNGEE. The CDR3 region is CASTDLTDTQYF. Written as DNA, the CDR3 is TGTGCCAGCACCGACCTCACAGATACGCAGTATTTT.

This clonotype was counted a few times. The V call is TRBV12-3 or TRBV12-4, the J call TRBJ1-4; no firm D call. This CDR3 comprises 11 residues. Between the trimmed V and J ends, which lost 6 bases and 3 bases, there was a span of 2 bases. The DNA for the CDR3 is TGTGCCAGCAGCTCTAATGAAAAACTGTTTTTT. This encodes CASSSNEKLFF.

The chain has TRBV3-1 and TRBJ2-5; possibly TRBD2 for D (6 bases). The CDR3 length is 14 residues. The germline V and J ends were trimmed by 1 base and 2 bases, with 8 bases remaining between them. CDR1 LGHDT and CDR2 YNNKEL come from the germline V gene (reference sequence). CDR3 amino acids: CASSQAGLQETQYF. In nucleotides, the CDR3 is TGTGCCAGCAGCCAAGCGGGACTGCAAGAGACCCAGTACTTC.

The chain is built from TRBV11-2 and TRBJ2-3; 7 bases match TRBD2. The V segment lost 10 bases and the J segment 5 bases; nucleotides outside the gene matches: 3. The germline V gene has CDR1 SGHAT and CDR2 FQNNGV. The length of the CDR3 is 11 residues. The CDR3 nucleotides are TGTGCCACCTCTAGCGGAGATACGCAGTATTTT. Protein: CATSSGDTQYF.